What follows is one T cell receptor (beta chain) and its context. The length of the CDR3 is 15 residues. CDR1 and CDR2 from the germline V gene are KGHDR and SFDVKD. The V segment lost 3 bases and the J segment 7 bases; nucleotides outside the gene matches: 6. The data are from a study of T cell responses to AZD1222 COVID-19 vaccine. Repertoires were generated with immunoSEQ multiplex PCR, while TCRdb's copy carries only in-frame clones and drops some. The sample yields more than 100,000 clones, approximately 90% seen once. The specimen comprised peripheral blood, sampled on day 0 of AZD1222 vaccination. This TCR derives from an adult in good health. The chain employs TRBV24-1 and TRBJ2-1, with 9 nucleotides matching TRBD1. The DNA of the CDR3 is TGTGCCACCAGTGATCCCGGGACAGGGACAAATGAGCAGTTCTTC. Its translation: CATSDPGTGTNEQFF.